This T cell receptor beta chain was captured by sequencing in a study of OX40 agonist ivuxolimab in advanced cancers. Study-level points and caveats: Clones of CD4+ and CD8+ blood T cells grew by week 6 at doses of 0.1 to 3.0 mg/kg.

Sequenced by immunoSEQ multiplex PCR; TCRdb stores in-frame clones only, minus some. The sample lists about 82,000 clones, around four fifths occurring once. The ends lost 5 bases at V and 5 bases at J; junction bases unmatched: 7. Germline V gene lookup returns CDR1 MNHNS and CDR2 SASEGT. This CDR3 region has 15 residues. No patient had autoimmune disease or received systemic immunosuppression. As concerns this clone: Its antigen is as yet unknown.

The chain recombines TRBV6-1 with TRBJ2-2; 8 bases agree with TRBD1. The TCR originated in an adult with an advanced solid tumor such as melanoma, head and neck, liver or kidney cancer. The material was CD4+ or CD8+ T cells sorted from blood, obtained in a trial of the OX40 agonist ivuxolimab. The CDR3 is CASSTQGASTGELFF. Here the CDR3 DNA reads TGTGCCAGCAGTACCCAGGGGGCGAGTACCGGGGAGCTGTTTTTT.